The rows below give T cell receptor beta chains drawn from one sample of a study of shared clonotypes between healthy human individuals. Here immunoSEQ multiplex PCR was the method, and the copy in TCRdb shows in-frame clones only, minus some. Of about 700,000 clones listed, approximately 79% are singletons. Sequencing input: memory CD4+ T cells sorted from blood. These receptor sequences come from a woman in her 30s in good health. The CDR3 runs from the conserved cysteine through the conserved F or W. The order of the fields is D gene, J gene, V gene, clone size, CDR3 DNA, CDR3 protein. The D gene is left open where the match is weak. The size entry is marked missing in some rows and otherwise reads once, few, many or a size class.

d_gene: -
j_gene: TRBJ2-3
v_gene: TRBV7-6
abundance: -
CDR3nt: TGTGCCAGCAGCCCCTCGGACAGCACAGATACGCAGTATTTT
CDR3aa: CASSPSDSTDTQYF

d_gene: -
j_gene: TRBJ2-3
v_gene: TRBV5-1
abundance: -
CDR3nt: TGCGCCAGCAGCTTGGGGCAGGGCCCTCTCACAGATACGCAGTATTTT
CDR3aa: CASSLGQGPLTDTQYF

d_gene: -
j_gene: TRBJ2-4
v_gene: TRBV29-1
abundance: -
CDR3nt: TGCAGCGTTGCTACGGGCCCAAACATTCAGTACTTC
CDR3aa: CSVATGPNIQYF

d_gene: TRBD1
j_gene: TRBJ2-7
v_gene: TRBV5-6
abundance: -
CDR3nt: TGTGCCAGCAGCCTTGAGGTTGCCCCGGGACAGGGCTACGAGCAGTACTTC
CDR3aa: CASSLEVAPGQGYEQYF

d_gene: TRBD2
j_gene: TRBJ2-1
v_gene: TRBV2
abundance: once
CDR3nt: TGTGCCAGCAGTAGGACTAGCGACTACAATGAGCAGTTCTTC
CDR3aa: CASSRTSDYNEQFF

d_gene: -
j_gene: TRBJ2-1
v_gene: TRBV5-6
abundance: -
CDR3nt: TGTGCCAGCAGCGGCTCTGGGGAGCAGTTCTTC
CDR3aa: CASSGSGEQFF

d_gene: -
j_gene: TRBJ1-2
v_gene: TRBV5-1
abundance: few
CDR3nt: TGCGCCAGCAGCTTGGCCGGGGACTCCAGGGACTATGGCTACACCTTC
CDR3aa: CASSLAGDSRDYGYTF

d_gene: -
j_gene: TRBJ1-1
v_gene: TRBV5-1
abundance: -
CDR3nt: TGCGCCAGCAGCTTCAGGCAGGGCACTGAAGCTTTCTTT
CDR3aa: CASSFRQGTEAFF

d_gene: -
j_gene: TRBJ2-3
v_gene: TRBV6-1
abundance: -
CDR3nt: TGTGCCAGCGGCCCCAGATCCGATACGCAGTATTTT
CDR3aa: CASGPRSDTQYF

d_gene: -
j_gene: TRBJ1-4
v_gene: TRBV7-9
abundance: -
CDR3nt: TGTGCCAGCAGCTTAGGATGGGCCGGCAGGGAAAAACTGTTTTTT
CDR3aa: CASSLGWAGREKLFF

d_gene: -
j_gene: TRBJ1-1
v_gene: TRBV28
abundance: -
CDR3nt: TGTGCCAGTAGAATGTACGGCACTGAAGCTTTCTTT
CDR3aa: CASRMYGTEAFF

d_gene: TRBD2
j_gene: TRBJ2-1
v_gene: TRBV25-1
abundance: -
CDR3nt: TGTGCCAGCAGCGCGGGACTAGCGGACAACTCCTACAATGAGCAGTTCTTC
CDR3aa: CASSAGLADNSYNEQFF

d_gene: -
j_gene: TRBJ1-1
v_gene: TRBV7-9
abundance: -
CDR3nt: TGTGCCAGCAGCTCCGGTGGGTGGAGGAACACTGAAGCTTTCTTT
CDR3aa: CASSSGGWRNTEAFF

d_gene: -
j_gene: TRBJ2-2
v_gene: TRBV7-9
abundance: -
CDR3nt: TGTGCCAGCAGCAATAGGGCCGGGTCGGCCGGGGAGCTGTTTTTT
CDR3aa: CASSNRAGSAGELFF

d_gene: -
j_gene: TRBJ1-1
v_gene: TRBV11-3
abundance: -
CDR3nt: TGTGCCAGCAGCAACCAGAACACTGAAGCTTTCTTT
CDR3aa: CASSNQNTEAFF

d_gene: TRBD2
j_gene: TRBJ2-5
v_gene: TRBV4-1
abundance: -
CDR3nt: TGCGCCAGCAGCCAGTCCCTCCTAGCGGGAGGGCCTTATGAGACCCAGTACTTC
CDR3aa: CASSQSLLAGGPYETQYF

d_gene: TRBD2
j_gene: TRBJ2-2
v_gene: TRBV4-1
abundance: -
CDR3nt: TGCGCCAGCAGCCATGGGACTAGCGGGAACACCGGGGAGCTGTTTTTT
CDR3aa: CASSHGTSGNTGELFF

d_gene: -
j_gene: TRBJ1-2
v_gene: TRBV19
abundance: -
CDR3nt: TGTGCCAGTAGCAAAACAAACAGGGACGCTAACTATGGCTACACCTTC
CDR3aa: CASSKTNRDANYGYTF

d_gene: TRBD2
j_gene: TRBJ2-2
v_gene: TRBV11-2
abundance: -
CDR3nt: TGTGCCAGCAGTCCCAGCGGGACGGTTACCGGGGAGCTGTTTTTT
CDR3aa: CASSPSGTVTGELFF

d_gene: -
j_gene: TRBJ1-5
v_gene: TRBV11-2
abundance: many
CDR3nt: TGTGCCAGCAGCTTAGATCGGGGTCAGCCCCAGCATTTT
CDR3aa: CASSLDRGQPQHF

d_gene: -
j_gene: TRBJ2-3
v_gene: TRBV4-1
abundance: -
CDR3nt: TGCGCCAGCAGCGCCCGGGTGGTCACAGATACGCAGTATTTT
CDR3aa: CASSARVVTDTQYF

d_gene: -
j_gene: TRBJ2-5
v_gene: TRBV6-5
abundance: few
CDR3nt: TGTGCCAGCAGTTACTCTGGGGCAGGGCGGGTAGAGACCCAGTACTTC
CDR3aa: CASSYSGAGRVETQYF

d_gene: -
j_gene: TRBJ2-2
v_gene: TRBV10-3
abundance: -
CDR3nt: TGTGCCATCAGTGACTACTTGGGTCTTTCTAGGGACGCCGGGGAGCTGTTTTTT
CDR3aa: CAISDYLGLSRDAGELFF

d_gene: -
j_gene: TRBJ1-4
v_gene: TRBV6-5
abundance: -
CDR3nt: TGTGCCAGCAGGCGCGGTTTGAGGGAACTGTTTTTT
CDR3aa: CASRRGLRELFF

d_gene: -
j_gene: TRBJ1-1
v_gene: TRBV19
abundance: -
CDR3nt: TGTGCCAGTACCTCAGGGAATCTTAACACTGAAGCTTTCTTT
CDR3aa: CASTSGNLNTEAFF

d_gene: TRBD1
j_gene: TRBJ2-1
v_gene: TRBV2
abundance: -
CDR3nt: TGTGCCAGCAGGGATCACAGGGGGGCCTACAATGAGCAGTTCTTC
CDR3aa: CASRDHRGAYNEQFF

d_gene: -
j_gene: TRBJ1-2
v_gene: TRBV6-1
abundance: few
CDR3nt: TGTGCCAGCAGTGAAAATATGGGGGTCGGCGGCTACACCTTC
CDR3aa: CASSENMGVGGYTF

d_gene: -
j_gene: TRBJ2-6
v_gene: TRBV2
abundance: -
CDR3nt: TGTGCCAGCAGTGAAGAGTGGGTCTCTGGGGCCAACGTCCTGACTTTC
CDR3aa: CASSEEWVSGANVLTF